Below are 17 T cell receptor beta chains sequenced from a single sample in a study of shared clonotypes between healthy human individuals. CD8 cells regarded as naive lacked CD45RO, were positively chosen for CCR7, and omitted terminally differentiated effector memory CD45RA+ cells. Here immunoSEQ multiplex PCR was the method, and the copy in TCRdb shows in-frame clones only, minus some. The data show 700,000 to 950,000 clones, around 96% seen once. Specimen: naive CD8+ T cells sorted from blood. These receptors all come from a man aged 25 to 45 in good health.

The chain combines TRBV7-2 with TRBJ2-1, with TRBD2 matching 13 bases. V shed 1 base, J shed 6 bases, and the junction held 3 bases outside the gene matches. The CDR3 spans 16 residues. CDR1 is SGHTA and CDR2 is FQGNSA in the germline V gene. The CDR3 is CASSLGTSGRRNEQFF. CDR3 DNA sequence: TGTGCCAGCAGCTTAGGGACTAGCGGGAGACGCAATGAGCAGTTCTTC. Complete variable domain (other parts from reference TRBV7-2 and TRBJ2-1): GAGVSQSPSNKVTEKGKDVELRCDPISGHTALYWYRQSLGQGLEFLIYFQGNSAPDKSGLPSDRFSAERTGGSVSTLTIQRTQQEDSAVYLCASSLGTSGRRNEQFFGPGTRLTVL.

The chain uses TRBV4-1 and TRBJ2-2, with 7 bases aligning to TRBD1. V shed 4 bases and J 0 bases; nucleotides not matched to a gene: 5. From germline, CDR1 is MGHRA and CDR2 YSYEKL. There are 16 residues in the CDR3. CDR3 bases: TGCGCCAGCAGCCTCCGGGACAGAACGAACACCGGGGAGCTGTTTTTT. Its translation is CASSLRDRTNTGELFF.

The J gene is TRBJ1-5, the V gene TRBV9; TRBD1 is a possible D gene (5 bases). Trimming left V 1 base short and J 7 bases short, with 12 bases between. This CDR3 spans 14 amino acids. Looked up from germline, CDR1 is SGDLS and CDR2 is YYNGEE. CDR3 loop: CASSVHGGEQPQHF. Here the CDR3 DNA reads TGTGCCAGCAGCGTACATGGAGGGGAACAGCCCCAGCATTTT.

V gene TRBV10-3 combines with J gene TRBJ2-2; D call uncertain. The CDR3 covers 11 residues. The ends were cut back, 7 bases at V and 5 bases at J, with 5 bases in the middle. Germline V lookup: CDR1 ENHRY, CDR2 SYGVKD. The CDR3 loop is CAITGTGELFF. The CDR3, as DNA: TGTGCCATCACTGGAACCGGGGAGCTGTTTTTT.

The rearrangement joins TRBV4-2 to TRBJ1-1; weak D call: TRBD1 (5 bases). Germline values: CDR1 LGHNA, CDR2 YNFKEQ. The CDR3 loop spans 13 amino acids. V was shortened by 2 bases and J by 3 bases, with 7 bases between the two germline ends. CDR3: CASSQLQDTEAFF. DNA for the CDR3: TGTGCCAGCAGCCAACTACAGGACACTGAAGCTTTCTTT.

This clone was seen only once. The CDR3, as DNA: TGTGCCAGCAGCTTAGGGACAGGGGCATATGGCTACACCTTC. Amino acid sequence: CASSLGTGAYGYTF. The chain employs TRBV7-2 and TRBJ1-2, with TRBD1 matching over 9 bases. The CDR3 length is 14 residues. Per the germline V gene, CDR1 is SGHTA and CDR2 is FQGNSA. V trimming: 1 base; J trimming: 5 bases; junction bases outside the gene matches: 2.

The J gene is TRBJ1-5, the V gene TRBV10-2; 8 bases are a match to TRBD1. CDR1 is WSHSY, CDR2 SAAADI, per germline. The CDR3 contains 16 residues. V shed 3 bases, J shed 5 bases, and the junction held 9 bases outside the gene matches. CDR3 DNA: TGCGCCAGCAGTGAAACCTGGACAGGGACGGATCAGCCCCAGCATTTT. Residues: CASSETWTGTDQPQHF.

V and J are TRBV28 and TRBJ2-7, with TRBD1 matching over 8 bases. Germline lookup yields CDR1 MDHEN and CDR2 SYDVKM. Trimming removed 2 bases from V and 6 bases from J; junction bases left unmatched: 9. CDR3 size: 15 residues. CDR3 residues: CASSLLSQGASEQYF. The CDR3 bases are TGTGCCAGCAGTTTACTAAGCCAGGGGGCTTCCGAGCAGTACTTC.

CDR3 sequence reads: CAISQTPTESYGYTF. The CDR3 region has the DNA TGTGCCATCAGTCAAACCCCGACAGAGTCCTATGGCTACACCTTC. The chain joins TRBV10-3 to TRBJ1-2, with D tentatively TRBD1 (5 bases). Germline V gene lookup returns CDR1 ENHRY and CDR2 SYGVKD. The CDR3 sequence is 15 residues long. V was clipped by 5 bases and J by 4 bases, with 17 bases between them.

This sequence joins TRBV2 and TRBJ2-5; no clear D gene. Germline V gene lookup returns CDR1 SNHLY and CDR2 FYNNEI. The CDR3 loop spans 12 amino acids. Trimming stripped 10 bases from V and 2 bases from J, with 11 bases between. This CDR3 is CAILVKQETQYF. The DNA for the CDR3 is TGTGCCATTTTAGTGAAACAAGAGACCCAGTACTTC.

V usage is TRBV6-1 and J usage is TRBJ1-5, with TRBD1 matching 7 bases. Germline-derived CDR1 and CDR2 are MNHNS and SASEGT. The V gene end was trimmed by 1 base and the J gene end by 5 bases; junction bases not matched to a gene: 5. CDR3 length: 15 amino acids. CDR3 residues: CASSEDTGEDQPQHF. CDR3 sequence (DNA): TGTGCCAGCAGTGAAGATACAGGGGAGGATCAGCCCCAGCATTTT.

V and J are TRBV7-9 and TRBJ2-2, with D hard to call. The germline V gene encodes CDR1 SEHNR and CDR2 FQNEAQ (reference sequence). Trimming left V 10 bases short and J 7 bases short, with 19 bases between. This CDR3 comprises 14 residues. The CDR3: CATSSEWGFGELFF. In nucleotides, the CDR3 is TGTGCCACTTCCTCTGAATGGGGTTTCGGGGAGCTGTTTTTT.

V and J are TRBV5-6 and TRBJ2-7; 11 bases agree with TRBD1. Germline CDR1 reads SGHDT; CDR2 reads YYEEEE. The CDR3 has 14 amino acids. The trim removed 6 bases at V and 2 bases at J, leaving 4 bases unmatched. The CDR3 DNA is TGTGCCAGCATCCGGACAGGGGGCGCCTACGAGCAGTACTTC. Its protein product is CASIRTGGAYEQYF.

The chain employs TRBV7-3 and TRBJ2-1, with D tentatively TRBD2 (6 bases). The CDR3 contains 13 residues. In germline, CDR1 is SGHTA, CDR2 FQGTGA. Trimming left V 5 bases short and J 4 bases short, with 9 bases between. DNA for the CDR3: TGTGCCAGCAGCCTGGACTATTACAATGAGCAGTTCTTC. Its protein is CASSLDYYNEQFF.

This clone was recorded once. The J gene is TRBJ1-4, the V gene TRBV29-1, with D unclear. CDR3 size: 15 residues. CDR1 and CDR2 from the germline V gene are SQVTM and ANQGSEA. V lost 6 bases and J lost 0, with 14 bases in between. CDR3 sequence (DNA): TGCAGCGTCGCGGGGAGTCCTTCAACTAATGAAAAACTGTTTTTT. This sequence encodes CSVAGSPSTNEKLFF.

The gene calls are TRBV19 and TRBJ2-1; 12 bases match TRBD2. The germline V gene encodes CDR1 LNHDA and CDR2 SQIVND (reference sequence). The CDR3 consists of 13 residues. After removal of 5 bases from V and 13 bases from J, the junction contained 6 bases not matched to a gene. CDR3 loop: CASSLSSGREQFF. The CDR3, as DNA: TGTGCCAGTAGTCTCTCTAGCGGGAGGGAACAGTTCTTC.

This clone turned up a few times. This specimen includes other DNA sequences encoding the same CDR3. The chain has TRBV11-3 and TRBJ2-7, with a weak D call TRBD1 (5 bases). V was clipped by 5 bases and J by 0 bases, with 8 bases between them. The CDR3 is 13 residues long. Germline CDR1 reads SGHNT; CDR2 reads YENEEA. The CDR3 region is CASSPDNSYEQYF. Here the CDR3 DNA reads TGTGCCAGCAGCCCGGACAACTCCTACGAGCAGTACTTC. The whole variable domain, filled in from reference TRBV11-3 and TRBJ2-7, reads EAGVVQSPRYKIIEKKQPVAFWCNPISGHNTLYWYLQNLGQGPELLIRYENEEAVDDSQLPKDRFSAERLKGVDSTLKIQPAELGDSAVYLCASSPDNSYEQYFGPGTRLTVT.